This T cell receptor beta chain was recorded in a study of T cell responses to AZD1222 COVID-19 vaccine. Pooling covered second doses at about 4 or about 12 weeks. General study findings and limits: Researchers took repertoire samples only after the peak T cell response had come. In a largely white British group with more females than males, clonal diversity was possibly underestimated.

This table comes from immunoSEQ multiplex PCR, and its TCRdb copy is limited to in-frame clones, with some not included. The sample lists some 190,000 clones; approximately 89% were seen once. The germline V gene encodes CDR1 SEHNR and CDR2 FQNEAQ (reference sequence). V trimming: 4 bases; J trimming: 10 bases; junction bases outside the gene matches: 7. This CDR3 comprises 15 residues. About this clone itself: What it recognizes is unknown.

Sequencing was performed on peripheral blood, taken 28 days after the second AZD1222 dose. The receptor comes from an adult who received the AZD1222 COVID-19 vaccine. The chain has TRBV7-9 and TRBJ2-1; 13 bases fit TRBD2. The CDR3 DNA reads TGTGCCAGCAGCTGGACTAGCGGGAGTTTAGTCGAGCAGTTCTTC. As protein: CASSWTSGSLVEQFF.